Below are 9 T cell receptor beta chains sequenced from a single sample in a study of cytomegalovirus exposure and HLA in healthy donors. Both 60 Vbeta primers and 13 Jbeta primers went into the PCR. TCRdb keeps only in-frame clones here, not all; method: immunoSEQ multiplex PCR. The table includes tens of thousands of clones, 65% to 90% detected once. Sequencing was done on a sample of PBMCs. These receptor sequences come from a man in his 70s in good health and CMV-seropositive.

The sample holds one count of this clone. The J gene is TRBJ2-5, the V gene TRBV7-2, with D maybe TRBD2 (6 bases). The V end lost 5 bases, the J end lost 3 bases, and 19 bases lay between the germline ends. The CDR3 runs 16 residues. CDR1 and CDR2 (germline): SGHTA, FQGNSA. The CDR3 DNA follows: TGTGCCAGCAGCCCAGGGCCGGGACTCCCCAAAGAGACCCAGTACTTC. Encoded protein: CASSPGPGLPKETQYF.

Only a few counts were recorded for this clone. This sequence joins TRBV6-1 and TRBJ1-1; D remains ambiguous. The germline V gene encodes CDR1 MNHNS and CDR2 SASEGT. The CDR3 totals 15 residues. V shed 2 bases and J shed 0 bases, with 10 bases lying between them. The CDR3 here is CASSELQSLNTEAFF. CDR3 bases: TGTGCCAGCAGTGAATTACAGTCTTTGAACACTGAAGCTTTCTTT.

The chain employs TRBV5-4 and TRBJ2-2; TRBD2 might be the D (6 bases). The germline gives CDR1 SGHNT, CDR2 YYREEE (reference sequence). The CDR3 spans 16 residues. The ends were cut back, 4 bases at V and 9 bases at J, with 22 bases in the middle. The CDR3 spells CASSLGGAAIGRELFF. CDR3 sequence (DNA): TGTGCCAGCAGCCTGGGCGGGGCGGCTATTGGGAGGGAGCTGTTTTTT.

The V gene is TRBV11-2, the J gene TRBJ2-5; 11 positions agree with TRBD2. With 0 bases clipped from V and 5 bases from J, the junction kept 11 bases outside the gene matches. This CDR3 comprises 18 residues. From germline, CDR1 is SGHAT and CDR2 FQNNGV. CDR3 nucleotide sequence: TGTGCCAGCAGCTTAGACTTAGCGGGGGGGCCGGTGGTCGAGACCCAGTACTTC. Translation gives CASSLDLAGGPVVETQYF. The whole variable domain, filled in from reference TRBV11-2 and TRBJ2-5, reads EAGVAQSPRYKIIEKRQSVAFWCNPISGHATLYWYQQILGQGPKLLIQFQNNGVVDDSQLPKDRFSAERLKGVDSTLKIQPAKLEDSAVYLCASSLDLAGGPVVETQYFGPGTRLLVL.

The V gene is TRBV28, the J gene TRBJ1-2, with TRBD1 identical over 7 bases. The length of the CDR3 is 14 residues. V trimming: 6 bases; J trimming: 8 bases; junction bases outside the gene matches: 12. The germline CDR1 and CDR2 sequences are MDHEN and SYDVKM. The CDR3 bases are TGTGCCAGCAGCTCCACCGGGACAGTTCTCGGCTACACCTTC. The encoded protein is CASSSTGTVLGYTF.

This clone was counted only a few times. The chain has TRBV11-2 and TRBJ2-3; tentative D call: TRBD2 (5 bases). The CDR3 extends over 14 amino acids. CDR1 is SGHAT, CDR2 FQNNGV, per germline. V was cut by 5 bases and J by 2 bases, with 11 bases left in between. CDR3 coding DNA: TGTGCCAGCAGCCGGGGAGCGCACACAGATACGCAGTATTTT. Protein: CASSRGAHTDTQYF. Looking up the rest from reference TRBV11-2 and TRBJ2-3 gives the full variable domain: EAGVAQSPRYKIIEKRQSVAFWCNPISGHATLYWYQQILGQGPKLLIQFQNNGVVDDSQLPKDRFSAERLKGVDSTLKIQPAKLEDSAVYLCASSRGAHTDTQYFGPGTRLTVL.

The chain joins TRBV18 to TRBJ1-5; 10 positions agree with TRBD1. The J segment lost 2 bases and the V segment lost 6 bases, leaving 19 bases of the junction unmatched. The CDR3 runs 20 residues. Germline V gene sequence: CDR1 KGHSH, CDR2 LQKENI. CDR3 nucleotides: TGTGCCAGCTCCCCCAAGCCATCGGGACAGGGGCGGAGAGGCAATCAGCCCCAGCATTTT. Translated: CASSPKPSGQGRRGNQPQHF. The full variable domain, rest sourced from reference TRBV18 and TRBJ1-5, is NAGVMQNPRHLVRRRGQEARLRCSPMKGHSHVYWYRQLPEEGLKFMVYLQKENIIDESGMPKERFSAEFPKEGPSILRIQQVVRGDSAAYFCASSPKPSGQGRRGNQPQHFGDGTRLSIL.

This clone was picked up one time. The chain carries TRBV28 and TRBJ2-1; 11 positions match TRBD2. This CDR3 is built from 15 residues. V trimming: 3 bases; J trimming: 7 bases; junction bases outside the gene matches: 5. Germline lookup yields CDR1 MDHEN and CDR2 SYDVKM. The CDR3, as DNA: TGTGCCAGCAGTTTCCCGACTAGCGGGATAAATGAGCAGTTCTTC. Amino acid sequence: CASSFPTSGINEQFF.

The chain is built from TRBV6-1 and TRBJ2-7; 14 nucleotides align to TRBD2. The CDR3 contains 13 residues. V lost 8 bases to trimming and J lost 4 bases; unmatched junction nucleotides: 1. Germline V gene data show CDR1 as MNHNS and CDR2 as SASEGT. The CDR3 is CASRLAGGYEQYF. DNA for the CDR3: TGTGCCAGCCGACTAGCGGGAGGGTACGAGCAGTACTTC.